This T cell receptor (beta chain) was obtained from a study of metastatic and nonmetastatic thyroid tumors. Study summary: It was across blood and tumor or nodule tissue from malignant and benign thyroid patients that repertoires were compared. Study observations and caveats: Reportedly, malignant thyroid tumors had significantly higher TCR beta diversity than benign nodules, in blood and tumor.

The authors' processing: The study took CDR3 differences across clinicopathological groups and made a distant-metastasis classifier for papillary thyroid cancer from them. TCRdb re-clonotyped the PCR reads through MiXCR. These V and J calls are TCRdb output, not the study's own analysis. The sample shows around 20,000 clones, around a third of them seen only once. This clone was seen ten or more times. Its antigen remains unidentified. A clone one base away is much larger, so this may be a read error. Each patient came to thyroid surgery without any prior treatment (of any kind). Per germline, CDR1 LGHNA and CDR2 YSLEER. The V gene lost 0 bases and the J gene lost 5 bases, with 13 bases spanning the gap. The CDR3 spans 15 residues.

This TCR was recovered from a female donor with papillary thyroid cancer or a benign thyroid nodule (not recorded which). Some clones in this sample may be carry-over from other donors' samples. Sequencing was done on a sample of adjacent normal tissue. The chain couples TRBV4-3 to TRBJ1-2; D perhaps matches TRBD1 (5 bases). DNA of the CDR3: TGCGCCAGCAGCCAAGAGATCCAGGGATCTTATGGCTACACCTTC. It specifies CASSQEIQGSYGYTF.